This TCR beta chain was sequenced in a study of T cell changes during pregnancy in multiple sclerosis. Comments on this clone: One end of the junction fails to match germline, which may point to a read error.

In germline, CDR1 is SNHLY, CDR2 FYNNEI. This CDR3 is built from 15 residues. The assay was immunoSEQ multiplex PCR, and TCRdb's table has in-frame clones only and misses some. This sample has roughly 80,000 clones, with under 95% found just once. The rearrangement links TRBV2 to TRBJ2-7; perhaps TRBD1 as D (6 bases). The source is a female donor with multiple sclerosis, enrolled in a pregnancy study. The source was peripheral blood, collected before pregnancy. The CDR3 is CAGSAPDRTTYEQYF. The CDR3 DNA reads TGTGCCGGCAGCGCCCCGGACAGAACTACATACGAGCAGTACTTC.